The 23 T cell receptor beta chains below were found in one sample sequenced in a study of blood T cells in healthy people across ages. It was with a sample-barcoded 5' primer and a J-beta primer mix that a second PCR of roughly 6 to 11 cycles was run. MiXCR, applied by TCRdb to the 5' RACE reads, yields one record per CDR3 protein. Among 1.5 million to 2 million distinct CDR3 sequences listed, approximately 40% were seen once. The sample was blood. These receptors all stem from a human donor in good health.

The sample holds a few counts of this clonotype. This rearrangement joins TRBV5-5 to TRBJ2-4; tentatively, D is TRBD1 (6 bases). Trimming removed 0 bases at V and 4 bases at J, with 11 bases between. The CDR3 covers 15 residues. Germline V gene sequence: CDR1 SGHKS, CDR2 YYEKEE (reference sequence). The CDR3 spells CASSLDWGQKNIQYF. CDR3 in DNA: TGTGCCAGCAGCTTGGACTGGGGGCAAAAAAACATTCAGTACTTC.

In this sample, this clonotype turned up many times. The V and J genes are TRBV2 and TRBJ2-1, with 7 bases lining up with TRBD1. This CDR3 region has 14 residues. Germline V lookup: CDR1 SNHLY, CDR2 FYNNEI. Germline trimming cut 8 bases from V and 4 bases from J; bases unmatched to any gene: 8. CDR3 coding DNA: TGTGCCAGCTCCCTTGGGACAGAGTACAATGAGCAGTTCTTC. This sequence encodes CASSLGTEYNEQFF.

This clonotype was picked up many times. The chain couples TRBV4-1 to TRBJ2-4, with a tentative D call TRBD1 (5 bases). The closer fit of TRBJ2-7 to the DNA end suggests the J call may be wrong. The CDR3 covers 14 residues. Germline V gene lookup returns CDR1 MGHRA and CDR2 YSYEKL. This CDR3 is CASSQERQGYEQYF. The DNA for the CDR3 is TGCGCCAGCAGCCAAGAACGGCAGGGCTACGAGCAGTACTTC.

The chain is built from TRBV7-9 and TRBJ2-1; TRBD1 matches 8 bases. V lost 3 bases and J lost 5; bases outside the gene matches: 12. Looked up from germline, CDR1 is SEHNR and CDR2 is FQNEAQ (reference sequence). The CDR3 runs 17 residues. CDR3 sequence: CASSLVTGTGSNNEQFF. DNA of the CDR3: TGTGCCAGCAGCTTGGTCACCGGGACAGGATCAAACAATGAGCAGTTCTTC.

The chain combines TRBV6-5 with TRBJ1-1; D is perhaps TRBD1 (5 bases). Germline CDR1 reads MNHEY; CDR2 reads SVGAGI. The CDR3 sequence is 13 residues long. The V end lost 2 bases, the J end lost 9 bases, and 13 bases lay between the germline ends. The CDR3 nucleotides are TGTGCCAGCAGTTACGAGGGCGGGGGAAAAGCTTTCTTT. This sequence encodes CASSYEGGGKAFF.

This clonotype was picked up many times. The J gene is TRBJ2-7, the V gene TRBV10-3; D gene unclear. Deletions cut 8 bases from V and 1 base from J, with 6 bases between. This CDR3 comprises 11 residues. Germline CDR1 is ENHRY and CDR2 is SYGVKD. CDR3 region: CAIGQSYEQYF. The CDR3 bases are TGTGCCATCGGGCAATCCTACGAGCAGTACTTC.

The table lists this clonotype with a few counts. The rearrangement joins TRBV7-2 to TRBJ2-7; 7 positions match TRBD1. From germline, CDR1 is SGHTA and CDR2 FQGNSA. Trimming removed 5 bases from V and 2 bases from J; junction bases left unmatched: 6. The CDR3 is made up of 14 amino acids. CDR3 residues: CASSEDRVPYEQYF. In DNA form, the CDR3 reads TGTGCCAGCAGCGAAGACAGGGTCCCCTACGAGCAGTACTTC.

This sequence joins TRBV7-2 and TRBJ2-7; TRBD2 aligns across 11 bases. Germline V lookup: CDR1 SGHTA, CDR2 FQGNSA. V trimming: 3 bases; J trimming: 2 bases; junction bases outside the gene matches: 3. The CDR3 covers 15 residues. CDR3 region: CASSFRLAGTYEQYF. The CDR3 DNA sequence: TGTGCCAGCAGCTTCAGACTAGCGGGGACCTACGAGCAGTACTTC.

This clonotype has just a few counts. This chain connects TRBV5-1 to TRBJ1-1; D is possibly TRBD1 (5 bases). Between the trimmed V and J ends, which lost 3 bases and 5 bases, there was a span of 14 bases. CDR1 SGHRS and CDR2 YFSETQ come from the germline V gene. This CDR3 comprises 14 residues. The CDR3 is CASSSQGRGTEAFF. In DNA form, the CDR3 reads TGCGCCAGCAGCTCTCAGGGAAGAGGTACTGAAGCTTTCTTT.

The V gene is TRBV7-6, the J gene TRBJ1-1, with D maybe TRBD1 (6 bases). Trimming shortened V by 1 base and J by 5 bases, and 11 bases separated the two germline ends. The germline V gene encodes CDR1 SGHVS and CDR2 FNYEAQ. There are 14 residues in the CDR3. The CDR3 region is CASSLGYQGTEAFF. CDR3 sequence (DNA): TGTGCCAGCAGCTTAGGCTATCAGGGGACTGAAGCTTTCTTT.

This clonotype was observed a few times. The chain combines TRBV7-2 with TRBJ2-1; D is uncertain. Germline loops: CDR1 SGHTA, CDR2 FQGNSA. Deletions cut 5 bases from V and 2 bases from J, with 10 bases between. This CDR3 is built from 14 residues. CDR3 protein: CASSLTLAYNEQFF. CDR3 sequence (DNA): TGTGCCAGCAGCCTAACTCTAGCCTACAATGAGCAGTTCTTC.

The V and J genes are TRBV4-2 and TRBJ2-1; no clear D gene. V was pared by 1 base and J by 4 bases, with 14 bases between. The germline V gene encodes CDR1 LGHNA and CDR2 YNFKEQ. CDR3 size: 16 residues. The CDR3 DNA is TGTGCCAGCAGCCAAGGGCCGGTCCGCGGATACAATGAGCAGTTCTTC. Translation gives CASSQGPVRGYNEQFF.

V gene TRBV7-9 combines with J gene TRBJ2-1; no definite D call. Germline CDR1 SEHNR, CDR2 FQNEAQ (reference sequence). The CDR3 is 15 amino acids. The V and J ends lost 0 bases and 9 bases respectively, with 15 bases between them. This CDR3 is CASSLAWSLQVEQFF. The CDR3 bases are TGTGCCAGCAGCTTAGCGTGGTCTCTGCAGGTTGAGCAGTTCTTC.

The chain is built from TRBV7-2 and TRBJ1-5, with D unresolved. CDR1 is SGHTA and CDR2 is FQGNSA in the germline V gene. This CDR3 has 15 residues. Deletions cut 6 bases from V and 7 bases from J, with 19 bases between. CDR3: CASSLSGGREQPQHF. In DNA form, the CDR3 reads TGTGCCAGCAGTCTTAGTGGAGGTCGGGAGCAGCCCCAGCATTTT.

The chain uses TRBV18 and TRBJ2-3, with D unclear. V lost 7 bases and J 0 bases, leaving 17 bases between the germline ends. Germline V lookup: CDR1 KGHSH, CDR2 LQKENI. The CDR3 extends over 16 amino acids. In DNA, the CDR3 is TGTGCCAGCTTGAGTGGTAGCCCTCGAAGCACAGATACGCAGTATTTT. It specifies CASLSGSPRSTDTQYF.

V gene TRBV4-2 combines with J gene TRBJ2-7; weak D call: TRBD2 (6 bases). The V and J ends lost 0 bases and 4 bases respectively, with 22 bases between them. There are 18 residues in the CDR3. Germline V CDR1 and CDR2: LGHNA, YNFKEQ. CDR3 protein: CASSQDSIGGPLFYEQYF. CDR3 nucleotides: TGTGCCAGCAGCCAAGATAGCATCGGGGGACCTCTGTTTTACGAGCAGTACTTC.

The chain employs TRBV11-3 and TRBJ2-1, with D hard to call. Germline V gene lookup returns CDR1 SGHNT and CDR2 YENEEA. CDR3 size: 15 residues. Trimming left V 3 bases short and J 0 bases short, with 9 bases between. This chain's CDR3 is CASSLIWSSYNEQFF. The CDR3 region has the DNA TGTGCCAGCAGCTTGATTTGGAGCTCCTACAATGAGCAGTTCTTC. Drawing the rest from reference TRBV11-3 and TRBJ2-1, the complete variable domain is EAGVVQSPRYKIIEKKQPVAFWCNPISGHNTLYWYLQNLGQGPELLIRYENEEAVDDSQLPKDRFSAERLKGVDSTLKIQPAELGDSAVYLCASSLIWSSYNEQFFGPGTRLTVL.

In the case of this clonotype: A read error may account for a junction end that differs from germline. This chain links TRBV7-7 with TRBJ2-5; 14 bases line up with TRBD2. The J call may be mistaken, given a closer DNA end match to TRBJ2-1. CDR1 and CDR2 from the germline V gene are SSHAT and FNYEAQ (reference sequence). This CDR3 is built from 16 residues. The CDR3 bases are TGTGCTAGCAGCCCGCGACTAGCGGGGGGGCAAGAGACCCAGTTCTTC. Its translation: CASSPRLAGGQETQFF.

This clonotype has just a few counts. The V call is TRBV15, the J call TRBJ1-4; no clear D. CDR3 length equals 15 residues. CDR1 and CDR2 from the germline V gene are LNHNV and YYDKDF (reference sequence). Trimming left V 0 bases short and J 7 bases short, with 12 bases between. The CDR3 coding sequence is TGTGCCACCAGCAGAGATCTGAGGCAGGCTGAAAAACTGTTTTTT. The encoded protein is CATSRDLRQAEKLFF.

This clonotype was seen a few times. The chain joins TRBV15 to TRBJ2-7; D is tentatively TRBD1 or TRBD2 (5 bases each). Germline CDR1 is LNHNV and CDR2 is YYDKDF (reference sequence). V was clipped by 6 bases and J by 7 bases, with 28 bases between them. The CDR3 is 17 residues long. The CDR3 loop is CATSTIPRDPVLEEQYF. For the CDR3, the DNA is TGTGCCACCAGTACGATCCCGAGGGACCCAGTTCTTGAAGAGCAGTACTTC.

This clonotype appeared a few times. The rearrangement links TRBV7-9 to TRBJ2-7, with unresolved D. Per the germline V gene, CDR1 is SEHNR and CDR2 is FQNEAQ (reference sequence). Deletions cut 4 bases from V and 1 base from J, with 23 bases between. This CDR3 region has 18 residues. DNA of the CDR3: TGTGCCAGCAGCTCCCTCCTGCCGGTGGGTGGAATTTCCTACGAGCAGTACTTC. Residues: CASSSLLPVGGISYEQYF.

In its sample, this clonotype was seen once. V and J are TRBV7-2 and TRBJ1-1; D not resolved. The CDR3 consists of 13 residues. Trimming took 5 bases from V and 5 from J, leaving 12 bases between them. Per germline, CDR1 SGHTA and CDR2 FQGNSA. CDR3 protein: CASSDTRRTEAFF. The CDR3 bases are TGTGCCAGCAGCGACACCCGGAGGACTGAAGCTTTCTTT.

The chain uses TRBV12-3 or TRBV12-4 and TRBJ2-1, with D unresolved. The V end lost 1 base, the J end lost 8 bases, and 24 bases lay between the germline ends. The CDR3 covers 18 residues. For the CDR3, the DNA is TGTGCCAGCAGTTTAGGGTGGGCTTATTTGAGGATAGACGATGAGCAGTTCTTC. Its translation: CASSLGWAYLRIDDEQFF.